A single sample is the source of the 22 T cell receptor beta chains below, sequenced in a study of CD8+CD57+ T cells in acquired aplastic anemia. The study profiled TCR beta VDJ and CDR3 using genomic DNA as template. Using its own MiXCR run on the reads, TCRdb lists one record per CDR3 protein. The repertoire holds some 200,000 distinct CDR3 sequences, with under 50% as singletons. For sequencing, patients were chosen who had shown expansion of CD8+CD57+ cells by flow cytometry. Sequencing was done on a sample of sorted CD4+, CD8+, or CD8+CD57+ T cells (not recorded which) from PBMCs. The receptor set was obtained from a human donor with aplastic anemia.

The chain couples TRBV6-5 to TRBJ1-1; D ambiguous. Germline values: CDR1 MNHEY, CDR2 SVGAGI. There are 12 residues in the CDR3. With 4 bases removed from V and 11 bases from J, the gap between germline ends came to 14 bases. The CDR3: CASSSPSMAAFF. In DNA, the CDR3 is TGTGCCAGCAGTTCCCCTAGTATGGCTGCTTTCTTT.

There are many counts of this clonotype. The V call is TRBV6-1, the J call TRBJ1-5; D may be TRBD1 (5 bases). The CDR3 extends over 19 amino acids. The germline V gene has CDR1 MNHNS and CDR2 SASEGT. Trimming cost V 4 bases and J 1 base, with 23 bases left between them. This CDR3 is CASSGPWDRGTASNQPQHF. The CDR3 bases are TGTGCCAGCAGTGGACCCTGGGACCGTGGAACGGCAAGCAATCAGCCCCAGCATTTT.

The V and J genes are TRBV20-1 and TRBJ2-7; TRBD2 agrees at 12 bases. Germline V CDR1 and CDR2: DFQATT, SNEGSKA (reference sequence). This CDR3 is 15 amino acids long. Trimming at V came to 6 bases and at J to 7 bases, leaving 13 bases not matched to a gene. The CDR3 DNA is TGCAGTGCGCTCCCACTAGCGGGGGGTTTGGATGAGCAGTACTTC. Amino acids: CSALPLAGGLDEQYF.

This clonotype turned up a few times. Since no conserved phenylalanine or tryptophan closes the CDR3, a read error is the likely cause. It is unclear where the CDR3 begins or ends on the DNA, so no DNA is shown, and the CDR3 is as TCRdb lists it. The V gene is TRBV18, the J gene TRBJ2-7; the table's D call, TRBD2, has no DNA check behind it. Germline CDR1 KGHSH, CDR2 LQKENI. Termini included, the CDR3 measures 8 amino acids. CDR3 amino acids: CASSPLTS.

There are many counts of this clonotype. This chain links TRBV12-3 or TRBV12-4 with TRBJ1-4; the match to TRBD1 covers 7 bases. CDR3 length: 14 amino acids. The V and J ends lost 5 bases and 8 bases, in that order; junction bases with no gene match: 8. The CDR3 protein is CASSRGTDAEKLFF. CDR3 coding DNA: TGTGCCAGCAGTCGAGGGACAGATGCCGAAAAACTGTTTTTT.

Only a few counts were recorded for this clonotype. The chain couples TRBV6-1 to TRBJ2-5, with D possibly TRBD1 on 5 matching bases. Germline values: CDR1 MNHNS, CDR2 SASEGT. The germline V and J ends were trimmed by 8 bases and 4 bases, with 14 bases remaining between them. The CDR3 has 13 amino acids. DNA for the CDR3: TGTGCCAGCGATATCGACAGTTTAGAGACCCAGTACTTC. Amino acid sequence: CASDIDSLETQYF.

This chain joins TRBV7-9 and TRBJ2-5; D unresolved. Germline CDR1 is SEHNR and CDR2 is FQNEAQ (reference sequence). The CDR3 is made up of 11 amino acids. Trimming left V 5 bases short and J 5 bases short, with 6 bases between. The chain's CDR3 is CASSHSETQYF. The CDR3 nucleotides read TGTGCCAGCAGCCATTCTGAGACCCAGTACTTC. Supplemented by reference TRBV7-9 and TRBJ2-5, the full variable domain reads DTGVSQNPRHKITKRGQNVTFRCDPISEHNRLYWYRQTLGQGPEFLTYFQNEAQLEKSRLLSDRFSAERPKGSFSTLEIQRTEQGDSAMYLCASSHSETQYFGPGTRLLVL.

The sample holds many counts of this clonotype. The CDR3 nucleotides are TGTGCCAGCAGCGTAGTAGCGGGGACAGTAGAGACCCAGTACTTC. This translates into CASSVVAGTVETQYF. The rearrangement joins TRBV9 to TRBJ2-5; weak D call: TRBD2 (8 bases). The CDR3 sequence is 15 residues long. The ends were cut back, 0 bases at V and 4 bases at J, with 13 bases in the middle. Germline lookup yields CDR1 SGDLS and CDR2 YYNGEE.

The V call is TRBV3-1, the J call TRBJ2-7, with 9 bases fitting TRBD1. Germline-derived CDR1 and CDR2 are LGHDT and YNNKEL (reference sequence). CDR3 length: 15 amino acids. The junction had 5 bases not matched to a gene; V was cut back by 3 bases and J by 2 bases. The CDR3 reads CASSQGTGSPYEQYF. The CDR3 bases are TGTGCCAGCAGCCAGGGGACAGGGTCTCCCTACGAGCAGTACTTC.

This clonotype occurred many times. This chain links TRBV5-1 with TRBJ2-1, with a possible D match to TRBD1 (6 bases). The V end was cut by 2 bases, the J end by 3 bases, with 18 bases between. There are 17 residues in the CDR3. The V gene's germline CDR1 is SGHRS and CDR2 YFSETQ. CDR3 in DNA: TGCGCCAGCAGCTTCAGACCCGGGGACAACTACTACAATGAGCAGTTCTTC. Translation gives CASSFRPGDNYYNEQFF.

The rearrangement joins TRBV7-9 to TRBJ1-2; D is possibly TRBD1 (5 bases). Trimming left V 8 bases short and J 4 bases short, with 14 bases between. The CDR3 length is 13 residues. Germline CDR1 and CDR2: SEHNR and FQNEAQ (reference sequence). This CDR3 is CASSTQGLYGYTF. In DNA, the CDR3 is TGTGCCAGCTCGACGCAGGGTCTCTATGGCTACACCTTC.

This chain links TRBV12-3 or TRBV12-4 with TRBJ1-6; 9 bases fit TRBD1. The CDR3 runs 15 residues. Trimming took 5 bases from V and 10 from J; bases not matched to a gene: 9. CDR3 residues: CASSARTGEASPLHF. The CDR3 bases are TGTGCCAGCAGTGCCCGGACAGGGGAGGCATCACCCCTCCACTTT.

The rearrangement joins TRBV20-1 to TRBJ1-2; D possibly corresponds to TRBD1 (6 bases). The CDR3 covers 12 residues. The V gene lost 6 bases and the J gene lost 7 bases, with 15 bases spanning the gap. From germline, CDR1 is DFQATT and CDR2 SNEGSKA (reference sequence). In DNA, the CDR3 is TGCAGTGCGAAACAGGGAGTGGTTGGCTACACCTTC. Residues: CSAKQGVVGYTF.

The rearrangement uses TRBV20-1 and TRBJ2-7; D is tentatively TRBD1 or TRBD2 (5 bases each). The CDR3 extends over 13 amino acids. Trimming stripped 6 bases from V and 3 bases from J, with 15 bases between. Germline V gene data show CDR1 as DFQATT and CDR2 as SNEGSKA (reference sequence). CDR3 residues: CSAWDRGNYEQYF. Here the CDR3 DNA reads TGCAGTGCCTGGGACCGGGGAAACTACGAGCAGTACTTC.

This chain uses TRBV10-3 with TRBJ2-1; D unclear. CDR3 length: 16 amino acids. V shed 2 bases and J shed 10 bases, with 21 bases lying between them. Germline V gene data show CDR1 as ENHRY and CDR2 as SYGVKD. This CDR3 is CAISEVGPSKPWEQFF. In DNA form, the CDR3 reads TGTGCCATCAGTGAGGTCGGACCTTCCAAGCCTTGGGAGCAGTTCTTC.

V is TRBV10-3 and J is TRBJ1-3; D is ambiguous. Germline CDR1 reads ENHRY; CDR2 reads SYGVKD. The CDR3 has 14 residues. V was clipped by 4 bases and J by 4 bases, with 11 bases between them. CDR3 region: CAISAWEGGNTIYF. The CDR3 DNA is TGTGCCATCAGTGCTTGGGAAGGCGGAAACACCATATATTTT.

The chain links TRBV2 to TRBJ1-4; a possible D gene is TRBD1 (5 bases). V was clipped by 5 bases and J by 8 bases, with 18 bases between them. This CDR3 has 15 amino acids. Germline V gene data show CDR1 as SNHLY and CDR2 as FYNNEI. As DNA, the CDR3 is TGTGCCAGCAGTATTGGGACTGACTCTGGGGAAAAACTGTTTTTT. Translation gives CASSIGTDSGEKLFF.

The chain joins TRBV10-3 to TRBJ2-1; tentative D call: TRBD1 (5 bases). Germline-derived CDR1 and CDR2 are ENHRY and SYGVKD. Trimming shortened V by 6 bases and J by 5 bases, and 5 bases separated the two germline ends. The CDR3 runs 11 residues. In DNA, the CDR3 is TGTGCCATCAGAGGGGACAATGAGCAGTTCTTC. It specifies CAIRGDNEQFF.

This clonotype was counted a few times. The chain has TRBV5-4 and TRBJ1-1; D remains unclear. Germline loops: CDR1 SGHNT, CDR2 YYREEE (reference sequence). V gave up 4 bases and J gave up 1 base, with 11 bases separating them. This CDR3 spans 14 amino acids. CDR3 bases: TGTGCCAGCAGCATGACTACTTCGAACACTGAAGCTTTCTTT. Its protein is CASSMTTSNTEAFF. The whole variable domain, filled in from reference TRBV5-4 and TRBJ1-1, reads ETGVTQSPTHLIKTRGQQVTLRCSSQSGHNTVSWYQQALGQGPQFIFQYYREEENGRGNFPPRFSGLQFPNYSSELNVNALELDDSALYLCASSMTTSNTEAFFGQGTRLTVV.

This clonotype was counted at least ten times. This rearrangement joins TRBV7-2 to TRBJ1-1; the D gene is possibly TRBD1 (5 bases). This CDR3 is 16 amino acids long. CDR1 and CDR2 from the germline V gene are SGHTA and FQGNSA. The V end was cut by 5 bases, the J end by 0 bases, with 16 bases between. The CDR3 nucleotides read TGTGCCAGCAGCCCCAAACGGGGGACGGTGAACACTGAAGCTTTCTTT. Protein sequence: CASSPKRGTVNTEAFF.

This sequence joins TRBV30 and TRBJ1-6; D is undetermined. The CDR3 runs 15 residues. The V gene lost 0 bases and the J gene lost 3 bases, with 9 bases spanning the gap. Germline-derived CDR1 and CDR2 are GTSNPN and SVGIG (reference sequence). The CDR3 bases are TGTGCCTGGAGTGTAATGGCCGTCTATAATTCACCCCTCCACTTT. It is translated as CAWSVMAVYNSPLHF. Full variable domain (remainder filled in from reference TRBV30 and TRBJ1-6): SQTIHQWPATLVQPVGSPLSLECTVEGTSNPNLYWYRQAAGRGLQLLFYSVGIGQISSEVPQNLSASRPQDRQFILSSKKLLLSDSGFYLCAWSVMAVYNSPLHFGNGTRLTVT.

The chain couples TRBV10-1 to TRBJ2-1; no definite D call. There are 13 residues in the CDR3. V was clipped by 4 bases and J by 5 bases, with 9 bases between them. Germline values: CDR1 WNHNN, CDR2 SYGVQD (reference sequence). The DNA of the CDR3 is TGCGCCAGCAGTGCGGCGGAGAACAATGAGCAGTTCTTC. It codes for CASSAAENNEQFF.